These T cell receptor beta chains were read from a single sample in a study of spatial heterogeneity in lung cancer. TCRdb redid the calling of the 5' RACE reads with MiXCR, one entry per CDR3 protein. The table lists about 15,000 distinct CDR3 sequences, about 20% of them singletons. Source: PBMCs, taken at follow-up. These receptor sequences come from a male donor with early-stage non-small cell lung cancer. CDR3s include the opening cysteine and the closing phenylalanine or tryptophan. The order of the fields is J gene, clone size, D gene, V gene, CDR3 DNA, CDR3 protein. A D gene is named only where the DNA matches it firmly. Expanded clones are given a class, and other clones once, few, many or no size at all.

>TRBJ2-5|many|NA|TRBV19
TGTGCCAGTAGTCCAAACAGGGAAGAGACCCAGTACTTC
CASSPNREETQYF
>TRBJ2-5|many|TRBD2|TRBV12-3/TRBV12-4
TGTGCCAGCAGCTCCGGTGGGACTAGCCAGGAGACCCAGTACTTC
CASSSGGTSQETQYF
>TRBJ1-1|NA|NA|TRBV11-1
TGTGGCAGCAGCCCTCGGAGTGTCACTGAAGCTTTCTTT
CGSSPRSVTEAFF
>TRBJ2-7|few|NA|TRBV11-3
TGTGCCAGCAGCCAGACAGGTAGTGCACTGTCCTACGAGCAGTACTTC
CASSQTGSALSYEQYF
>TRBJ2-6|NA|NA|TRBV5-8
TGTGCCAGCAGCTTGATGGGGCATGGCGTCCTGACTTTC
CASSLMGHGVLTF
>TRBJ1-2|few|NA|TRBV6-2/TRBV6-3
TGTGCCAGCACCGAGAGGCGGTATGGCTACACCTTC
CASTERRYGYTF
>TRBJ2-3|many|NA|TRBV7-2
TGTGCCAGCAGTATCAGCTATACGCAGTATTTT
CASSISYTQYF
>TRBJ1-2|few|NA|TRBV12-3/TRBV12-4
TGTGCCAGCAGTTCTCAATTGACAGTCAACTATGGCTACACCTTC
CASSSQLTVNYGYTF
>TRBJ2-7|NA|NA|TRBV6-1
TGTGCCAGCAGTGAACCCTCCTCTAACTACGAGCAGTACTTC
CASSEPSSNYEQYF
>TRBJ1-4|NA|TRBD1|TRBV5-1
TGCGCCAGCAGCTTGGGGGACAGGGGACAATCGAGGATCCGAGAAAAACTGTTTTTT
CASSLGDRGQSRIREKLFF
>TRBJ1-4|few|TRBD1|TRBV11-2
TGTGCCAGCAGCTCCTTCAGGGGGCCTACTGAAAAACTGTTTTTT
CASSSFRGPTEKLFF
>TRBJ1-3|many|NA|TRBV21-1
TGTGCCAGCAGCAACGACAGGGGGCCTGGAAACACCATATATTTT
CASSNDRGPGNTIYF
>TRBJ2-1|NA|NA|TRBV5-1
TGCGCCAGCAGCTTCAGGGACTCCTACAATGAGCAGTTCTTC
CASSFRDSYNEQFF
>TRBJ2-3|many|TRBD2|TRBV10-2
TGCGCCAGCAGTTTCACTAGCGGGAGCACAGATACGCAGTATTTT
CASSFTSGSTDTQYF
>TRBJ1-1|few|NA|TRBV27
TGTGCCAGCAGTTTGTCCTTTGGGGGGAACACTGAAGCTTTCTTT
CASSLSFGGNTEAFF
>TRBJ2-5|NA|TRBD1|TRBV20-1
TGCAGTGCTGGGACAGGGCCCGACTTCCAAGAGACCCAGTACTTC
CSAGTGPDFQETQYF
>TRBJ1-2|many|TRBD1|TRBV5-5
TGTGCCAGCAGCTTGGGGGACAGCTTCTATGGCTACACCTTC
CASSLGDSFYGYTF
>TRBJ1-4|NA|NA|TRBV7-9
TGTGCCAGCAGCTTAGATGGTATCGGGGGTAAACTGTTTTTT
CASSLDGIGGKLFF
>TRBJ2-7|once|TRBD2|TRBV30
TGTGCCTGGGGGACTAGTCCGTACTACGAGCAGTACTTC
CAWGTSPYYEQYF
>TRBJ1-6|medium-sized|NA|TRBV20-1
TGCAGTGCTTCGGCCGGGACACTCCTCCACTTT
CSASAGTLLHF
>TRBJ2-3|medium-sized|NA|TRBV29-1
TGCAGCGTTGAAGATCTGGTCACCGGGGGCACAGATACGCAGTATTTT
CSVEDLVTGGTDTQYF
>TRBJ2-3|medium-sized|TRBD2|TRBV18
TGCTCCAGCGGGGGGGCAGATACGCAGTATTTT
CSSGGADTQYF
>TRBJ1-2|few|NA|TRBV5-4
TGTGCCAGCAGCTTGACACAGCCTCTCTATGGCTACACCTTC
CASSLTQPLYGYTF
>TRBJ1-1|medium-sized|NA|TRBV7-9
TGTGCCAGCAGCAAAGACCCCCCTAGGGCAACTGAAGCTTTCTTT
CASSKDPPRATEAFF
>TRBJ2-7|NA|NA|TRBV3-1
TGTGCCAGCAGCCCACGTAGGGGGGCGTTCAGCTCCTACGAGCAGTACTTC
CASSPRRGAFSSYEQYF
>TRBJ1-2|few|NA|TRBV18
TGTGCCAGCTCACCACCTTCAAACTATGGCTACACCTTC
CASSPPSNYGYTF
>TRBJ1-2|NA|NA|TRBV20-1
TGCAGTGCTAGGGATACAGGGTCCACGTTGATTGGCTACACCTTC
CSARDTGSTLIGYTF
>TRBJ1-2|NA|NA|TRBV20-1
TGCAGTGCTGGGGACACCTATGGCTACACCTTC
CSAGDTYGYTF
>TRBJ1-5|few|TRBD1|TRBV20-1
TGCAGTGGTAGACAGGGGGCAGGTCAGCCCCAGCATTTT
CSGRQGAGQPQHF
>TRBJ2-5|NA|NA|TRBV3-1
TGTGCCAGCAGCCAAGGGGGCCTTCAAGAGACCCAGTACTTC
CASSQGGLQETQYF
>TRBJ2-7|few|TRBD2|TRBV20-1
TGCAGTGCTAGAGATCCAGCGGGAAAATACGAGCAGTACTTC
CSARDPAGKYEQYF